This T cell receptor beta chain was sequenced during a study of blood T cells in healthy people across ages. Study-wide background: When template switching was applied, about one barcoded beta molecule was captured per two T cells.

Isolated per sample were at least 7 million PBMCs. Sample-barcoded 5' priming and a J-beta primer mix drove a second PCR of about 7 to 12 cycles. TCRdb re-called the 5' RACE reads with MiXCR, one entry per CDR3 protein. The sample has 730,000 or so distinct CDR3 sequences; roughly 41% are singletons. This CDR3 spans 15 amino acids. Unmatched junction bases numbered 5, after V lost 4 bases and J lost 1 base. From germline, CDR1 is SQVTM and CDR2 ANQGSEA. This clonotype appeared many times. Sequencing was performed on blood. The sequence was obtained from a man of 80 years or more in good health. J is TRBJ2-7 and V is TRBV29-1; TRBD2 matches 12 bases. CDR3: CSVVAGTSGSYEQYF. CDR3 coding DNA: TGCAGCGTTGTTGCCGGGACTAGCGGGTCCTACGAGCAGTACTTC.